The T cell receptor (beta chain) under discussion was sequenced for a study of blood T cell repertoires in COVID-19. In the study overall: The origin of the acute and convalescent COVID-19 samples was the United States, Italy and Spain.

CDR1 is SGHTA and CDR2 is FQGNSA in the germline V gene. The CDR3 has 15 residues. The junction had 2 bases not matched to a gene; V was cut back by 0 bases and J by 0 bases. This table comes from immunoSEQ multiplex PCR, and its TCRdb copy is limited to in-frame clones, with some not included. Among approximately 300,000 clones listed, about 80% were seen once. This receptor was obtained from a person between 65 and 79 years old with COVID-19, enrolled during active disease. The specimen was peripheral blood. J is TRBJ2-7 and V is TRBV7-2; 7 bases agree with TRBD2. The CDR3: CASSLAGGSSYEQYF. Here the CDR3 DNA reads TGTGCCAGCAGCTTAGCGGGGGGGAGCTCCTACGAGCAGTACTTC.